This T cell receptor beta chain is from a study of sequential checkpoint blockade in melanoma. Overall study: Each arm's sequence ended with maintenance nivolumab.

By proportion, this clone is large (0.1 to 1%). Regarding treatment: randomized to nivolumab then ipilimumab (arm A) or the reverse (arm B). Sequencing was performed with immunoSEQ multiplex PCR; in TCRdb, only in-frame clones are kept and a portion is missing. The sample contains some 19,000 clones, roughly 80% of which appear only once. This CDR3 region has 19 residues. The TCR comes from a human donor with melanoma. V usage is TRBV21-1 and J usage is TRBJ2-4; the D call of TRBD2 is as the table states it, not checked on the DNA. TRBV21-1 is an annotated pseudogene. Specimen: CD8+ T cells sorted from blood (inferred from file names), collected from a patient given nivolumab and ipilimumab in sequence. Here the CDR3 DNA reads TGTGCCAGCAGCAAATCGGGACTAGCGGGGGGGCGTGCCAAAAACATTCAGTACTTC. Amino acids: CASSKSGLAGGRAKNIQYF.